This TCR beta chain was retrieved from a study of regulatory T cells in long-lasting Graves disease. To make TCR beta libraries, researchers used iRepertoire HTBI primers and Arm-PCR of CDR3 regions. Each CDR3 protein is one row after TCRdb ran MiXCR on the multiplex PCR reads. The data contain 200,000 to 300,000 distinct CDR3 sequences, around 20% of them singletons. Sample time point: newly diagnosed GD, antithyroid drugs for less than 3 months. From RNA extracted from PBMCs, the TCR library was made. Notes on the study in general: Authors noted too few samples as a limitation. Compared with new cases, persistent Graves' patients showed reduced TCR diversity. Persistent disease showed a preference for TRBV28, TRBJ1-2 and TRBJ2-5. Rather than thyroid tissue, only peripheral blood underwent study.

This clonotype was seen ten or more times. Its antigen is unknown. V shed 4 bases and J shed 2 bases, with 11 bases lying between them. Germline-derived CDR1 and CDR2 are SGHAT and FQDESV (reference sequence). The CDR3 is made up of 15 amino acids. The TCR comes from a female donor with Graves disease. The chain recombines TRBV11-1 with TRBJ2-2, with D unclear. The sequences come from peripheral blood mononuclear cells (PBMCs), collected at new diagnosis, from a patient treated with antithyroid drugs. The CDR3 DNA reads as TGTGCCAGCAGCTCCCTGAGAGGCAACACCGGGGAGCTGTTTTTT. Translation: CASSSLRGNTGELFF.